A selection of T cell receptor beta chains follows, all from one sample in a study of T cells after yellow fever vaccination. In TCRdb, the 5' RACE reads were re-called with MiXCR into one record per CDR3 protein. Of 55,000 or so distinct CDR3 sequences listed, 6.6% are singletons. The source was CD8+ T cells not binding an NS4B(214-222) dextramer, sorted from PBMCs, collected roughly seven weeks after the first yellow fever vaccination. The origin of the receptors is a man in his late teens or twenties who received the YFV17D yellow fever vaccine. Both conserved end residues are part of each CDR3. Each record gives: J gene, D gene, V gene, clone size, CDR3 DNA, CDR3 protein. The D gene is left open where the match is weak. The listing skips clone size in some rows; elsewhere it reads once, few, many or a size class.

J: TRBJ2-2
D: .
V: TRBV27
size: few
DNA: TGTGCCAGCAGTTTTTCCACCACCGGGGAGCTGTTTTTT
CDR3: CASSFSTTGELFF

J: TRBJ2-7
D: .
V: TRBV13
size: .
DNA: TGTGCCAGCAGCTTAGGGCGGGCGCGGCGCGAGCAGTACTTC
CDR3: CASSLGRARREQYF

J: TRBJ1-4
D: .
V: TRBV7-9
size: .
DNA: TGTGCCAGCAGCTCTGGGAAAACAGGGCCTAATGAAAAACTGTTTTTT
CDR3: CASSSGKTGPNEKLFF

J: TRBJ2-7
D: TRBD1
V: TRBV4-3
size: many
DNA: TGCGCCAGCAGCCAGGGACAGGGGGTCCACGAGCAGTACTTC
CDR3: CASSQGQGVHEQYF

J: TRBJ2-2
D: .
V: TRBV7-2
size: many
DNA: TGTGCCAGCAGCTTAGCTGGGAACACCGGGGAGCTGTTTTTT
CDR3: CASSLAGNTGELFF

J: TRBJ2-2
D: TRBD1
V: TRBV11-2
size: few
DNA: TGTGCCAGCAGCTCAACGACAGGGGTCAACGTCGGGGAGCTGTTTTTT
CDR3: CASSSTTGVNVGELFF

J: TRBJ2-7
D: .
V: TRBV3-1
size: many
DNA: TGTGCCAGCAGCCAAACCCTTTCAACCGTCTACGAGCAGTACTTC
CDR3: CASSQTLSTVYEQYF

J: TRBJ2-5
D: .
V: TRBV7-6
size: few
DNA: TGTGCCAGCAGCTTAGGGGGCGGACAAGAGACCCAGTACTTC
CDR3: CASSLGGGQETQYF

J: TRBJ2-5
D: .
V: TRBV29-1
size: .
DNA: TGCAGCGTTGAAGTTTCGGGGGAGGAGGAGACCCAGTACTTC
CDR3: CSVEVSGEEETQYF

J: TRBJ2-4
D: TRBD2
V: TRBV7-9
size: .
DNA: TGTGCCAGCAGCACATCAGCGGGGGGAGCCAAAAACATTCAGTACTTC
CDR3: CASSTSAGGAKNIQYF

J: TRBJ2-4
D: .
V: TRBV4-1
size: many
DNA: TGCGCCAGCAGCCAAATAGCCAAAAACATTCAGTACTTC
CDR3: CASSQIAKNIQYF

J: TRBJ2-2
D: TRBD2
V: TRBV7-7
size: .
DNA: TGTGCCAGCGGCTTAGTGGTAGCGGGGGACTCGAACACCGGGGAGCTGTTTTTT
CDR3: CASGLVVAGDSNTGELFF

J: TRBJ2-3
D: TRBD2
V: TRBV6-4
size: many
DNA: TGTGCCAGCAGTGACTCGAGCGGGGGCACAGATACGCAGTATTTT
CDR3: CASSDSSGGTDTQYF

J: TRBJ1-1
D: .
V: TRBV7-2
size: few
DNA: TGTGCCAGCAGCTTGGCCAGAACTCTAAACACTGAAGCTTTCTTT
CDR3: CASSLARTLNTEAFF

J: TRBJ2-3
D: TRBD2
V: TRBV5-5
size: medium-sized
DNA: TGTGCCAGCAGCCCATTGGGACTAGTCTCATCCGATACGCAGTATTTT
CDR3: CASSPLGLVSSDTQYF

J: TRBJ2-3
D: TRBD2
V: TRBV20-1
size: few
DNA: TGCAGTGCTAGAGTTCCGGGGGGGACTTACACAGATACGCAGTATTTT
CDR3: CSARVPGGTYTDTQYF

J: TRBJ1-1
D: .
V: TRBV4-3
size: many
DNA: TGCGCCAGCAGCCAAGATCTCGGGATACCATGGGGTGAAGCTTTCTTT
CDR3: CASSQDLGIPWGEAFF

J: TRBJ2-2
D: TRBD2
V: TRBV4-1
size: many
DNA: TGCGCCAGCAGCCAATTAGCGGGGGGGCCGAGGACCGGGGAGCTGTTTTTT
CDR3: CASSQLAGGPRTGELFF

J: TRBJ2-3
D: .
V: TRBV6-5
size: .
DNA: TGTGCCAGCAGTTACTCCGCCTTCCTGGGCCTCAAGGGTACAGATACGCAGTATTTT
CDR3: CASSYSAFLGLKGTDTQYF

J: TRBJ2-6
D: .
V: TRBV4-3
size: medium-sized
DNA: TGCGCCAGCAGCCAAGGGTCCAGCCCCTCTGGGGCCAACGTCCTGACTTTC
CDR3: CASSQGSSPSGANVLTF

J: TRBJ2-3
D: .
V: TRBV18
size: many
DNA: TGTGCCAGCTCACCTTGGGGAGCCAGGAGATACACAGATACGCAGTATTTT
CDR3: CASSPWGARRYTDTQYF

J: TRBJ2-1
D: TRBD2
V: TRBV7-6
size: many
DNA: TGTGCCAGCAGCAAAGGACTAGCGGGGTCCTACAATGAGCAGTTCTTC
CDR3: CASSKGLAGSYNEQFF

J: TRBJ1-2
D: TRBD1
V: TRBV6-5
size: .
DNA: TGTGCCAGCAGTTACTCGAGGGACAGTGGCTACACCTTC
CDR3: CASSYSRDSGYTF

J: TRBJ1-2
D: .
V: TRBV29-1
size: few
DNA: TGCAGCGTTGAGGAAGGGGCGGAAAACTATGGCTACACCTTC
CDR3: CSVEEGAENYGYTF

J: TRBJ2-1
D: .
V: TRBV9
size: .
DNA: TGTGCCAGCAGCGTAGAAGAGGCTAATGAGCAGTTCTTC
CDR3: CASSVEEANEQFF

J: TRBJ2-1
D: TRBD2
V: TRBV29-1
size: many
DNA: TGCAGCGTTGAAGATCGTAGCGGGGGGGCCAATGAGCAGTTCTTC
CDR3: CSVEDRSGGANEQFF

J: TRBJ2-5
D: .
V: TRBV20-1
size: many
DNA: TGCAGTGCCGGGCCGGGGGCCTGGGAGACCCAGTACTTC
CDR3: CSAGPGAWETQYF

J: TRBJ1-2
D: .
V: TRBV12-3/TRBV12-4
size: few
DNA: TGTGCCAGCAGCCCGGGGGAGACAGCCCCGTTTTCTGGCTACACCTTC
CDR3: CASSPGETAPFSGYTF

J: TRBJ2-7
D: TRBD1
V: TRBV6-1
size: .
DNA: TGTGCCAGCAGTGATTGGGGACAGGGATACGAGCAGTACTTC
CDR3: CASSDWGQGYEQYF

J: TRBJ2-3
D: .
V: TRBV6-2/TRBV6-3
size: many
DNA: TGTGCCAGCAGTCCCAGGGCGGATACGCAGTATTTT
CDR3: CASSPRADTQYF